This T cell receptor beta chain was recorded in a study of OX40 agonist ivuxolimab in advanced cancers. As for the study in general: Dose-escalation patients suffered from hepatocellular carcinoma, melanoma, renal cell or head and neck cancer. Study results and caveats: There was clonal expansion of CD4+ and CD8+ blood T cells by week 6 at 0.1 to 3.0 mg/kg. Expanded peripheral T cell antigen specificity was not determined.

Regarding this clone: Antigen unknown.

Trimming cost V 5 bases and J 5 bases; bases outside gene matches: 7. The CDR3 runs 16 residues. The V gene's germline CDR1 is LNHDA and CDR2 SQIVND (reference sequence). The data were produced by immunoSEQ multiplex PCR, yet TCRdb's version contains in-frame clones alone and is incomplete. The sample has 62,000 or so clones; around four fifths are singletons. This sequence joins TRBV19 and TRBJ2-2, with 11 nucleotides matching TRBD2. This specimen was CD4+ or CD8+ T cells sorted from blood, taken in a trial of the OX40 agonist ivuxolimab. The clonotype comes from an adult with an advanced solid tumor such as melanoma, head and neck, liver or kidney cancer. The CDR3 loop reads CASSHWLAGGTGELFF. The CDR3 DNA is TGTGCCAGTAGTCATTGGCTAGCGGGGGGTACCGGGGAGCTGTTTTTT.